Below are 13 T cell receptor beta chains sequenced from a single sample in a study of siplizumab effects on memory and regulatory T cells. Clones were sequenced by immunoSEQ multiplex PCR, and TCRdb holds only the in-frame ones, with some missing. The data show 85,000 to 130,000 clones, more than 85% seen once. Material: Tregs sorted from blood. The receptors here all came from a human donor in good health.

CDR3 amino acids: CATSREKFGEQFF. The CDR3 DNA reads as TGTGCCACCAGCAGAGAGAAATTTGGTGAGCAGTTCTTC. V usage is TRBV15 and J usage is TRBJ2-1; D is unresolved. The CDR3 loop spans 13 amino acids. Looked up from germline, CDR1 is LNHNV and CDR2 is YYDKDF (reference sequence). V was shortened by 0 bases and J by 9 bases, with 9 bases between the two germline ends.

The chain has TRBV25-1 and TRBJ1-3; D remains ambiguous. Looked up from germline, CDR1 is MGHDK and CDR2 is SYGVNS. Trimming stripped 1 base from V and 4 bases from J, with 5 bases between. This CDR3 region has 13 residues. The CDR3 sequence: CASSEWSGNTIYF. The CDR3 coding sequence is TGTGCCAGCAGTGAATGGTCAGGAAACACCATATATTTT.

The J gene is TRBJ2-7, the V gene TRBV7-8; D ambiguous. CDR1 SGHVS and CDR2 FQNEAQ come from the germline V gene. The CDR3 covers 15 residues. The germline V and J ends were trimmed by 4 bases and 3 bases, with 16 bases remaining between them. The CDR3, as DNA: TGTGCCAGCAGCTCCCCCTATGAACGGAACTACGAGCAGTACTTC. As protein: CASSSPYERNYEQYF.

This rearrangement joins TRBV5-4 to TRBJ2-5; D unresolved. CDR1 and CDR2 from the germline V gene are SGHNT and YYREEE (reference sequence). This CDR3 comprises 12 residues. Trimming took 1 base from V and 7 from J, leaving 8 bases between them. CDR3 in DNA: TGTGCCAGCAGCTTGCCTTACGCGACCCAGTACTTC. This gives the protein CASSLPYATQYF.

The count of this clone is one. The gene calls are TRBV25-1 and TRBJ2-5; D possibly corresponds to TRBD2 (6 bases). TRBJ2-7 explains the end of the DNA better; the J call may be wrong. The CDR3 consists of 14 residues. CDR1 is MGHDK and CDR2 is SYGVNS in the germline V gene. CDR3 in DNA: TGTGCCAGCAGTGACCAGGGAGGCTATCGCGAGCAGTACTTC. Translation: CASSDQGGYREQYF.

The CDR3 here is CASSFTRDTQYF. CDR3 nucleotide sequence: TGTGCCAGCAGCTTCACGAGAGATACGCAGTATTTT. The rearrangement uses TRBV7-2 and TRBJ2-3; D is unresolved. In germline, CDR1 is SGHTA, CDR2 FQGNSA. This CDR3 region has 12 residues. Trimming pared 3 bases from V and 5 bases from J, leaving 6 bases between.

Remarks on this clone: At one of its ends the junction is not consistent with the germline gene, which may arise from a read error. This rearrangement joins TRBV7-9 to TRBJ2-7; weak D call: TRBD1 (5 bases). The germline V gene has CDR1 SEHNR and CDR2 FQNEAQ (reference sequence). The CDR3 loop spans 12 amino acids. The CDR3 sequence is CASSGFLGPQRF. CDR3 DNA sequence: TGTGCCAGCAGCGGATTTCTGGGGCCCCAGCGCTTC. Full variable domain (outside the CDR3, taken from reference TRBV7-9 and TRBJ2-7): DTGVSQNPRHKITKRGQNVTFRCDPISEHNRLYWYRQTLGQGPEFLTYFQNEAQLEKSRLLSDRFSAERPKGSFSTLEIQRTEQGDSAMYLCASSGFLGPQRFGPGTRLTVT.

In its sample, this clone was seen a few times. The V gene is TRBV2, the J gene TRBJ1-2; no clear D gene. The germline gives CDR1 SNHLY, CDR2 FYNNEI. The CDR3 contains 13 residues. Trimming took off 6 bases at V and 4 bases at J, with 12 bases between the two ends. The CDR3 region is CASSSLDSYGYTF. The CDR3 nucleotides are TGTGCCAGCAGCTCGCTCGATTCCTATGGCTACACCTTC.

The rearrangement joins TRBV5-8 to TRBJ1-1; D gene unclear. CDR3 size: 13 residues. The V end was cut by 1 base, the J end by 3 bases, with 7 bases between. Germline assignment: CDR1 SGHTS and CDR2 YDEGEE. The CDR3 sequence: CASSLLVYTEAFF. In nucleotides, the CDR3 is TGTGCCAGCAGCTTGTTGGTATACACTGAAGCTTTCTTT.

V is TRBV23-1 and J is TRBJ1-5; D gene uncertain. TRBV23-1 is placed among ORFs of uncertain function. V lost 2 bases, J lost 2 bases, and 13 bases lay in between. This CDR3 region has 16 residues. CDR3 sequence reads: CASSQTIGGGNQPQHF. As DNA, the CDR3 is TGCGCCAGCAGTCAAACGATAGGCGGCGGCAATCAGCCCCAGCATTTT.

The chain recombines TRBV5-1 with TRBJ1-1; TRBD1 matches at 7 bases. The length of the CDR3 is 15 residues. In germline, CDR1 is SGHRS, CDR2 YFSETQ. Germline trimming cut 4 bases from V and 1 base from J; bases unmatched to any gene: 7. CDR3 protein: CASSVYRGPNTEAFF. The CDR3 DNA reads TGCGCCAGCAGCGTATACAGGGGTCCGAACACTGAAGCTTTCTTT.

The chain is built from TRBV29-1 and TRBJ2-1, with D possibly called TRBD1 or TRBD2 (6 bases each). The CDR3 length is 14 residues. V was pared by 6 bases and J by 4 bases, with 16 bases between. CDR1 is SQVTM and CDR2 is ANQGSEA in the germline V gene. This CDR3 reads CSVGGGTGYNEQFF. The CDR3 DNA reads as TGCAGCGTGGGAGGAGGTACAGGGTACAATGAGCAGTTCTTC.

The genes are TRBV5-6 and TRBJ1-2, with TRBD1 identical over 7 bases. This CDR3 region has 14 residues. J gave up 5 bases and V 4 bases, and 8 bases lay outside the gene matches. Germline assignment: CDR1 SGHDT and CDR2 YYEEEE. CDR3 region: CASSTGTVDYGYTF. The CDR3 coding sequence is TGTGCCAGCAGCACCGGGACAGTGGATTATGGCTACACCTTC.